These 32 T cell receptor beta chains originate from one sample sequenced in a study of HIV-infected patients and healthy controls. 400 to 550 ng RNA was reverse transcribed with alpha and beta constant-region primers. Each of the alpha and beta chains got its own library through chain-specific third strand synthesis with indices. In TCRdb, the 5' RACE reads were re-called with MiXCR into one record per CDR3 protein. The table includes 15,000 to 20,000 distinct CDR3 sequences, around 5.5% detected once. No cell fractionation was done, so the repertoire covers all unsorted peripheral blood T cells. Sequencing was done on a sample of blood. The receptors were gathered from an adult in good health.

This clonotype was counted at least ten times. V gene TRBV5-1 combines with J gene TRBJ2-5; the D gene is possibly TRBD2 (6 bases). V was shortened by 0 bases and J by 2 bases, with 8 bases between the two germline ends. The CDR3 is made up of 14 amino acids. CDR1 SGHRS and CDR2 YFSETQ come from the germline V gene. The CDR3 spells CASSLVGRQETQYF. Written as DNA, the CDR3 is TGCGCCAGCAGCTTGGTGGGGAGGCAAGAGACCCAGTACTTC.

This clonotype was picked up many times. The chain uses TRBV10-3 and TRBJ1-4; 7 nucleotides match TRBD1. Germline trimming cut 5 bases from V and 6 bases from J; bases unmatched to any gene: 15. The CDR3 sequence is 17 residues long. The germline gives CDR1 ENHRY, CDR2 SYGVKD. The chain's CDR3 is CAISPQPGQTVDEKLFF. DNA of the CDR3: TGTGCCATCAGTCCCCAACCGGGACAGACGGTGGATGAAAAACTGTTTTTT.

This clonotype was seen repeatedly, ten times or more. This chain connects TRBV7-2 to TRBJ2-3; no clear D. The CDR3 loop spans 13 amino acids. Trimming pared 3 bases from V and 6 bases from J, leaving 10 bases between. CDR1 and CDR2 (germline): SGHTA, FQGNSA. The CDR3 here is CASSFAYSDTQYF. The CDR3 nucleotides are TGTGCCAGCAGCTTCGCCTACAGCGATACGCAGTATTTT. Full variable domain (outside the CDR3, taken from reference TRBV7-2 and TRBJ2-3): GAGVSQSPSNKVTEKGKDVELRCDPISGHTALYWYRQSLGQGLEFLIYFQGNSAPDKSGLPSDRFSAERTGGSVSTLTIQRTQQEDSAVYLCASSFAYSDTQYFGPGTRLTVL.

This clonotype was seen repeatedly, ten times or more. For the CDR3, the DNA is TGCAGTGCTGGTACAGGGGGCGTTTACGAGCAGTACTTC. Translating gives CSAGTGGVYEQYF. The chain combines TRBV20-1 with TRBJ2-7; TRBD1 aligns across 9 bases. CDR1 DFQATT and CDR2 SNEGSKA come from the germline V gene (reference sequence). Trimming cost V 5 bases and J 4 bases; bases outside gene matches: 6. The CDR3 loop spans 13 amino acids.

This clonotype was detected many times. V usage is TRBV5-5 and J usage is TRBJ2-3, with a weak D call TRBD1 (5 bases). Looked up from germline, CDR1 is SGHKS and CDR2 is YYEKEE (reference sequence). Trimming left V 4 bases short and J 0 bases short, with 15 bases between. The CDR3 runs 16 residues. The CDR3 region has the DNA TGTGCCAGCAGCCCACAACAGGTTGCGAGCACAGATACGCAGTATTTT. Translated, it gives CASSPQQVASTDTQYF. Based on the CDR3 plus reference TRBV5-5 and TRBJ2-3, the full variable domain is DAGVTQSPTHLIKTRGQQVTLRCSPISGHKSVSWYQQVLGQGPQFIFQYYEKEERGRGNFPDRFSARQFPNYSSELNVNALLLGDSALYLCASSPQQVASTDTQYFGPGTRLTVL.

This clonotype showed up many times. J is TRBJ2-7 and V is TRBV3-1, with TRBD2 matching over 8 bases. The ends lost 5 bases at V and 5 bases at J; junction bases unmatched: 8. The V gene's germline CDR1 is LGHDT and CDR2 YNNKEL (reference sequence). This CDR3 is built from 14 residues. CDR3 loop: CASSSSGGPNEQYF. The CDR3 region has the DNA TGTGCCAGCAGCTCCTCGGGGGGGCCCAACGAGCAGTACTTC.

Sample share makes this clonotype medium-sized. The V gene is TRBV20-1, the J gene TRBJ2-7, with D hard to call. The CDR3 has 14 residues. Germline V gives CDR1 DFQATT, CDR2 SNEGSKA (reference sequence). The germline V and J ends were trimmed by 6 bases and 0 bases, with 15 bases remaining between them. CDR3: CSAPRRPRSYEQYF. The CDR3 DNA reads TGCAGTGCCCCCCGCAGGCCACGCTCCTACGAGCAGTACTTC.

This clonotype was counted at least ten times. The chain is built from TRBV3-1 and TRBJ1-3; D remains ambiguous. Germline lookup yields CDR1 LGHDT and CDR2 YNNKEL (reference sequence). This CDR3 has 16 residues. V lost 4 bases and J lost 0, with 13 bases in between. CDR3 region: CASSPRALGSGNTIYF. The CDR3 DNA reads TGTGCCAGCAGCCCAAGGGCCCTAGGCTCTGGAAACACCATATATTTT. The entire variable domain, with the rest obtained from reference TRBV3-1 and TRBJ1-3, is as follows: DTAVSQTPKYLVTQMGNDKSIKCEQNLGHDTMYWYKQDSKKFLKIMFSYNNKELIINETVPNRFSPKSPDKAHLNLHINSLELGDSAVYFCASSPRALGSGNTIYFGEGSWLTVV.

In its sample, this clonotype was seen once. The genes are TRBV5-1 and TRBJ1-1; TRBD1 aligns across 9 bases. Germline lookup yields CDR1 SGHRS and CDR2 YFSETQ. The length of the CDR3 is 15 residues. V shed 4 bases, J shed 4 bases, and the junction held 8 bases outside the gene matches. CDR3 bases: TGCGCCAGCAGCGGTTGGACAGGGGAAGGCACTGAAGCTTTCTTT. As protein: CASSGWTGEGTEAFF.

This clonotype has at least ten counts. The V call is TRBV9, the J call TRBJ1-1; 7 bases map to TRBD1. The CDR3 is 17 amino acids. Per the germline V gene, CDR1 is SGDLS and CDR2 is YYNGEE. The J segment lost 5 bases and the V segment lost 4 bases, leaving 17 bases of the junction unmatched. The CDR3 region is CASSLSVQGESSTEAFF. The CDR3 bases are TGTGCCAGCAGCCTGAGTGTCCAGGGGGAAAGTAGTACTGAAGCTTTCTTT.

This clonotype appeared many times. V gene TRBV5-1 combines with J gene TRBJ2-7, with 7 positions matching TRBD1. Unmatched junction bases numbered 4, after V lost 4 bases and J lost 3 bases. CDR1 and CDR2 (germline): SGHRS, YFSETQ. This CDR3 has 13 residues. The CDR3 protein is CASSIRDSYEQYF. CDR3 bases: TGCGCCAGCAGCATCCGGGACAGCTACGAGCAGTACTTC. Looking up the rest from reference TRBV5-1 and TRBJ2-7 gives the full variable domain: KAGVTQTPRYLIKTRGQQVTLSCSPISGHRSVSWYQQTPGQGLQFLFEYFSETQRNKGNFPGRFSGRQFSNSRSEMNVSTLELGDSALYLCASSIRDSYEQYFGPGTRLTVT.

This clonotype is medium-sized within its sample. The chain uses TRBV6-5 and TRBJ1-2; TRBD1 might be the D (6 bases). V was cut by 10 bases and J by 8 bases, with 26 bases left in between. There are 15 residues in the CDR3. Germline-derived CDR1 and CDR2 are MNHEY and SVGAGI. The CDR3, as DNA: TGTGCCACCATAGGGGGACGCCCATTCTCTTTGGGCTACACCTTC. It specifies CATIGGRPFSLGYTF.

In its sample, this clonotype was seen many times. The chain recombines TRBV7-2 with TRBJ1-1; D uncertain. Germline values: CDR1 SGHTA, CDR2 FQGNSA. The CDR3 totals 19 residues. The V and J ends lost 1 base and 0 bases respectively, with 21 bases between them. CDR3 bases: TGTGCCAGCAGCTTAGAGGTACTTTGGGCGGCCCCTATGAACACTGAAGCTTTCTTT. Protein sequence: CASSLEVLWAAPMNTEAFF. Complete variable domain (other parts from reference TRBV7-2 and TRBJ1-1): GAGVSQSPSNKVTEKGKDVELRCDPISGHTALYWYRQSLGQGLEFLIYFQGNSAPDKSGLPSDRFSAERTGGSVSTLTIQRTQQEDSAVYLCASSLEVLWAAPMNTEAFFGQGTRLTVV.

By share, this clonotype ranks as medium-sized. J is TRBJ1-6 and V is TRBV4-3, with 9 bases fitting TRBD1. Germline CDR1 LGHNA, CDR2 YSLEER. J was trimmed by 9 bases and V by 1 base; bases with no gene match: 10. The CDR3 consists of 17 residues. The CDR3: CASSQVKPGQGFSPLHF. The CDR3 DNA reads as TGCGCCAGCAGCCAAGTTAAACCGGGACAGGGCTTTTCACCCCTCCACTTT.

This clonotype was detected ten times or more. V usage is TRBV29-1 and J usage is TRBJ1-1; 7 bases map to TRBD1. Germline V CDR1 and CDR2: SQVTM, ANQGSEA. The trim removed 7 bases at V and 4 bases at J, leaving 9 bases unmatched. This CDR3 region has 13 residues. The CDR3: CSGNRGRGTEAFF. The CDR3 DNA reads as TGCAGCGGTAACAGGGGTCGGGGCACTGAAGCTTTCTTT.

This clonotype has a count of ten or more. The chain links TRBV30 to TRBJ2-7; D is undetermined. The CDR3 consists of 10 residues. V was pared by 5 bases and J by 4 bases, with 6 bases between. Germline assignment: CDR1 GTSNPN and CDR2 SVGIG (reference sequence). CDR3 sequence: CAWGGYEQYF. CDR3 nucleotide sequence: TGTGCCTGGGGTGGTTACGAGCAGTACTTC.

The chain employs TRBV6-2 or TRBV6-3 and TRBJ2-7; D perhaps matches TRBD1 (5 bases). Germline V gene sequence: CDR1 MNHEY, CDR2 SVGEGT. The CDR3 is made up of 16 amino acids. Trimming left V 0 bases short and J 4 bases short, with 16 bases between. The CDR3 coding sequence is TGTGCCAGCAGTTACTCCGAGGCCAGGACAAAGTACGAGCAGTACTTC. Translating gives CASSYSEARTKYEQYF.

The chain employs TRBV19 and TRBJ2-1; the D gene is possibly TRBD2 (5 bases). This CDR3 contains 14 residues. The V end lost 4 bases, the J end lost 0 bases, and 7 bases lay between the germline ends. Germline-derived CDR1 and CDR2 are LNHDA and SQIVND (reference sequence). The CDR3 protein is CASSTGNSYNEQFF. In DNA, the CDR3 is TGTGCCAGTAGTACCGGGAACTCCTACAATGAGCAGTTCTTC.

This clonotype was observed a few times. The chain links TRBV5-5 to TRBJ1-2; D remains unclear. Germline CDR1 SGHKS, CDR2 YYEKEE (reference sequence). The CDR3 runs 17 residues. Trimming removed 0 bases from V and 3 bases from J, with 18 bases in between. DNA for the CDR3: TGTGCCAGCAGCTTGGATAGCCCTAAAAGGGTAGACTATGGCTACACCTTC. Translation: CASSLDSPKRVDYGYTF.

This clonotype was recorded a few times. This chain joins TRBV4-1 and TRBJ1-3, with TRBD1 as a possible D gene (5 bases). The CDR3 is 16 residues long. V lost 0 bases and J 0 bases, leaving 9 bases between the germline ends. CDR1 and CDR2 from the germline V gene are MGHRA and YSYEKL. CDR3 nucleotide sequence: TGCGCCAGCAGCCAAGAGGGACGCCGCTCTGGAAACACCATATATTTT. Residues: CASSQEGRRSGNTIYF.

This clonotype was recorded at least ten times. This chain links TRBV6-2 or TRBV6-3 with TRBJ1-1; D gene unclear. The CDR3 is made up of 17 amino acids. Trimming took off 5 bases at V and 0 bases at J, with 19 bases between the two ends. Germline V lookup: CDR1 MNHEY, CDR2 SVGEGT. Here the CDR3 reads CASSAGRAYTMNTEAFF. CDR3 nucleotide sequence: TGTGCCAGCAGTGCCGGACGGGCGTATACTATGAACACTGAAGCTTTCTTT.

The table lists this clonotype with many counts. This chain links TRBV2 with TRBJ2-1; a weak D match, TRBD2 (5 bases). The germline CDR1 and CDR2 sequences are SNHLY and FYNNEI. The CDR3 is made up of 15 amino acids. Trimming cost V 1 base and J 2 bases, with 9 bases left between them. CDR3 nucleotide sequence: TGTGCCAGCAGTGAAGGGACTCCCACCTACAATGAGCAGTTCTTC. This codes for CASSEGTPTYNEQFF.

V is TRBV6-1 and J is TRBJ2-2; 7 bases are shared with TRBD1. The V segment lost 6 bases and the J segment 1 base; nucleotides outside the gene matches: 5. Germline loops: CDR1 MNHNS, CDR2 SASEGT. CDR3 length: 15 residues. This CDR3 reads CASRKTGMNTGELFF. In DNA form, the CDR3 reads TGTGCCAGCAGGAAGACAGGGATGAACACCGGGGAGCTGTTTTTT.

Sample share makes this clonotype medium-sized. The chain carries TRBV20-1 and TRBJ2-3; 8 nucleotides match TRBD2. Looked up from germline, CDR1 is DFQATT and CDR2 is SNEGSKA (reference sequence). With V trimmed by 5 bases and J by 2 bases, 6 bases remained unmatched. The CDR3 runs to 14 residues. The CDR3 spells CSAPPGGTTDTQYF. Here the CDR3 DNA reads TGCAGTGCTCCCCCGGGGGGGACCACAGATACGCAGTATTTT.

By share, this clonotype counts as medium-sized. The CDR3 DNA reads TGTGCCAGCAGTTACGCAGGGGTCAACCCCTACGAGCAGTACTTC. This codes for CASSYAGVNPYEQYF. The V and J genes are TRBV6-5 and TRBJ2-7; D is possibly TRBD1 (6 bases). The germline V gene encodes CDR1 MNHEY and CDR2 SVGAGI. This CDR3 spans 15 amino acids. V lost 2 bases and J lost 2, with 13 bases in between.

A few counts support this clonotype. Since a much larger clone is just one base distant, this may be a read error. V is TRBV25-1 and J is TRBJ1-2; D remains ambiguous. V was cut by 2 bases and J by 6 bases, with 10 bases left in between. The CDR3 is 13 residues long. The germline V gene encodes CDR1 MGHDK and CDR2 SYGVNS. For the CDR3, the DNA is TGTGCCAGCAGTGAAATGGAAAACGATGGCTACACCTTC. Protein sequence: CASSEMENDGYTF.

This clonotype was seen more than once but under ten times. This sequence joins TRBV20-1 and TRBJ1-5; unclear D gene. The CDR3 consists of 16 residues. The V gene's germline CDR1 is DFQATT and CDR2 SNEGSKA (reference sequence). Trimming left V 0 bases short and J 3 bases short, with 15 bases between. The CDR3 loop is CSARDSREPYNQPQHF. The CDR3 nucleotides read TGCAGTGCTAGAGATAGTAGGGAGCCCTACAATCAGCCCCAGCATTTT.

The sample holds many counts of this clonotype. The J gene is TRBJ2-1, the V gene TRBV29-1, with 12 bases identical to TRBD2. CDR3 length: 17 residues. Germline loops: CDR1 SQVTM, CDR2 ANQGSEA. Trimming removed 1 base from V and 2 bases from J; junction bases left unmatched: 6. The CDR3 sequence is CSVEASGLAGTYNEQFF. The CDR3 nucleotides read TGCAGCGTTGAAGCAAGCGGACTAGCGGGGACCTACAATGAGCAGTTCTTC.

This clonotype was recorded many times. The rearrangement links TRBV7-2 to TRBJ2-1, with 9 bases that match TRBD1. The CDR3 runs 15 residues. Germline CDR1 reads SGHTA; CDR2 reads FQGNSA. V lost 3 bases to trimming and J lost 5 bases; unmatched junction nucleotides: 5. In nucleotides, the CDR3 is TGTGCCAGCAGCTTTGCTGGGACAGGGCACAATGAGCAGTTCTTC. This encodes CASSFAGTGHNEQFF.

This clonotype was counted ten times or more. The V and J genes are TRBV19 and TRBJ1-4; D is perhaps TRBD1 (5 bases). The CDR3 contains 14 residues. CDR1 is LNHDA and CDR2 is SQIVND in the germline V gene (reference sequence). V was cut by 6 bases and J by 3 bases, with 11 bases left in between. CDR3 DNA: TGTGCCAGTAGCCCCAGGGTGGCTAATGAAAAACTGTTTTTT. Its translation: CASSPRVANEKLFF.

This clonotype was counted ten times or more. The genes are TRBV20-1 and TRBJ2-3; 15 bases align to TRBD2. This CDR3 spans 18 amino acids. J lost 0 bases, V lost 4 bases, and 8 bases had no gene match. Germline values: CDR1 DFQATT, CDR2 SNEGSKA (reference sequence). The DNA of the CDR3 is TGCAGTGCTACGAGGACTAGCGGGGGGGCCCTTAGCACAGATACGCAGTATTTT. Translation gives CSATRTSGGALSTDTQYF.

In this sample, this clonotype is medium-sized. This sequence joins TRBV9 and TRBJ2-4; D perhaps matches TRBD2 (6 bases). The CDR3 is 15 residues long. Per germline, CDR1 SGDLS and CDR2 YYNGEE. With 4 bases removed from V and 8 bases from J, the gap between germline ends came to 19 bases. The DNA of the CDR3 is TGTGCCAGCAGCCCCCGCTCAGTGGGGGGTGACATTCAGTACTTC. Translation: CASSPRSVGGDIQYF. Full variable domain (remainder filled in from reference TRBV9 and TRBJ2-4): DSGVTQTPKHLITATGQRVTLRCSPRSGDLSVYWYQQSLDQGLQFLIQYYNGEERAKGNILERFSAQQFPDLHSELNLSSLELGDSALYFCASSPRSVGGDIQYFGAGTRLSVL.